These 20 T cell receptor beta chains share one sample of origin, sequenced in a study of regulatory and conventional T cells in RAG deficiency (dated by TCRdb to about 2017). Before genomic DNA extraction, regulatory T cells were isolated from blood as CD4+CD25-high CD127-low cells. To prepare the library, the immunoSEQ multiplex PCR assay was applied. TCRdb carries this immuneACCESS record with in-frame sequences only. Its versions omit some clonotypes, under half of them owing to an unresolved V gene in the studies checked, with the rest unexplained. This sample has over 8,000 clones in its table, and around 92% of those were observed once. The biggest ten clones account for over 1% of the sample. These same data were also listed under a study on regulatory T cells. Taken from the second paper: The multiplex PCR used 52 forward TRBV primers and 13 reverse TRBJ primers, with assay-based and computational corrections for amplification bias.

The sample comprised Tregs sorted from blood. Source of these receptors: a human donor in good health.

The chain carries TRBV19 and TRBJ1-1, with D unresolved. CDR3 size: 15 residues. In germline, CDR1 is LNHDA, CDR2 SQIVND (reference sequence). V was pared by 1 base and J by 1 base, with 10 bases between. CDR3 DNA sequence: TGTGCCAGTAGTATAGCGGACGCGGCGAACACTGAAGCTTTCTTT. It translates to CASSIADAANTEAFF.

The V and J genes are TRBV10-3 and TRBJ1-2; weak D call: TRBD1 (6 bases). CDR1 and CDR2 from the germline V gene are ENHRY and SYGVKD. This CDR3 contains 14 residues. Trimming shortened V by 8 bases and J by 2 bases, and 15 bases separated the two germline ends. Here the CDR3 DNA reads TGTGCCATCGGGGACACCTCTCAGAACTATGGCTACACCTTC. This encodes CAIGDTSQNYGYTF.

The CDR3 loop reads CASKLGQGIYEQYF. The CDR3 DNA reads TGTGCCAGCAAATTGGGACAGGGGATCTACGAGCAGTACTTC. The rearrangement links TRBV6-1 to TRBJ2-7; TRBD1 matches at 10 bases. Trimming cost V 7 bases and J 3 bases; bases outside gene matches: 6. Per germline, CDR1 MNHNS and CDR2 SASEGT. This CDR3 is 14 amino acids long.

The J gene is TRBJ2-1, the V gene TRBV5-8; 8 nucleotides align to TRBD2. CDR1 and CDR2 from the germline V gene are SGHTS and YDEGEE. V lost 4 bases to trimming and J lost 9 bases; unmatched junction nucleotides: 6. This CDR3 comprises 13 residues. CDR3 in DNA: TGTGCCAGCAGCCCCAAGCGGGAGAGTGAGCAGTTCTTC. Translated, it gives CASSPKRESEQFF.

The chain carries TRBV28 and TRBJ2-5, with 10 bases lining up with TRBD2. With the DNA end fitting TRBJ2-7 better, the J assignment may be wrong. The CDR3 spans 16 residues. CDR1 MDHEN and CDR2 SYDVKM come from the germline V gene. The CDR3 loop reads CASSLASGGRGYEQYF. The CDR3, as DNA: TGTGCCAGCAGTTTGGCTAGCGGGGGCCGAGGGTACGAGCAGTACTTC.

V is TRBV5-1 and J is TRBJ2-5; D unresolved. V shed 4 bases and J shed 0 bases, with 10 bases lying between them. Germline CDR1 and CDR2: SGHRS and YFSETQ. The CDR3 has 14 residues. CDR3 sequence: CASSPLGYQETQYF. The CDR3 DNA reads TGCGCCAGCAGCCCCTTGGGGTACCAAGAGACCCAGTACTTC. The whole variable domain, remainder taken from reference TRBV5-1 and TRBJ2-5, is KAGVTQTPRYLIKTRGQQVTLSCSPISGHRSVSWYQQTPGQGLQFLFEYFSETQRNKGNFPGRFSGRQFSNSRSEMNVSTLELGDSALYLCASSPLGYQETQYFGPGTRLLVL.

A word on this clone: An end of the junction differs from the germline gene, which may be a read error. The genes are TRBV25-1 and TRBJ1-2; no reliable D call. The CDR3 covers 12 residues. In germline, CDR1 is MGHDK, CDR2 SYGVNS. The CDR3 sequence is CVSSRQGYGYTF. Written as DNA, the CDR3 is TGTGTCAGCAGTCGCCAAGGGTATGGCTACACCTTC.

The gene calls are TRBV6-1 and TRBJ1-2; D is possibly TRBD1 (5 bases). The germline V gene has CDR1 MNHNS and CDR2 SASEGT. The germline V and J ends were trimmed by 0 bases and 8 bases, with 13 bases remaining between them. CDR3 length: 14 residues. The CDR3 loop reads CASSEARGIEGYTF. CDR3 in DNA: TGTGCCAGCAGTGAAGCGCGGGGGATCGAGGGCTACACCTTC.

The CDR3 nucleotides are TGTGCCAGCTCCGTGACGATGGGCAGCGAGCAGTACTTC. It translates to CASSVTMGSEQYF. This sequence joins TRBV9 and TRBJ2-7; no reliable D call. This CDR3 region has 13 residues. Germline V gene data show CDR1 as SGDLS and CDR2 as YYNGEE. V was shortened by 7 bases and J by 6 bases, with 17 bases between the two germline ends.

This chain links TRBV6-1 with TRBJ1-3, with TRBD1 as a possible D gene (5 bases). CDR3 length: 16 residues. Trimming took 2 bases from V and 1 from J, leaving 12 bases between them. From germline, CDR1 is MNHNS and CDR2 SASEGT. CDR3 DNA sequence: TGTGCCAGCAGTGAACCAGGGATCCAGTCTGGAAACACCATATATTTT. It yields the protein CASSEPGIQSGNTIYF.

The chain joins TRBV11-3 to TRBJ2-4; maybe TRBD1 (6 bases). Trimming pared 6 bases from V and 1 base from J, leaving 13 bases between. Germline-derived CDR1 and CDR2 are SGHNT and YENEEA. The CDR3 consists of 15 residues. The CDR3 DNA follows: TGTGCCAGCAGTTTATTCCAGGGGGCCAAAAACATTCAGTACTTC. Amino acids: CASSLFQGAKNIQYF.

This sequence joins TRBV6-5 and TRBJ1-2; D is unclear. The V end lost 6 bases, the J end lost 3 bases, and 14 bases lay between the germline ends. The CDR3 totals 14 residues. The germline CDR1 and CDR2 sequences are MNHEY and SVGAGI. The CDR3 nucleotides read TGTGCCAGCAGCGGACGGAACCTTTACTATGGCTACACCTTC. It specifies CASSGRNLYYGYTF.

The chain has TRBV2 and TRBJ1-2; D gene unclear. The V gene's germline CDR1 is SNHLY and CDR2 FYNNEI. This CDR3 is 14 amino acids long. Trimming removed 1 base from V and 8 bases from J, with 14 bases in between. CDR3 sequence reads: CASSEGVLSRGYTF. DNA for the CDR3: TGTGCCAGCAGTGAAGGGGTTTTGTCGAGAGGCTACACCTTC.

V is TRBV6-5 and J is TRBJ2-7, with a tentative D call TRBD1 (6 bases). The CDR3 length is 13 residues. V was cut by 5 bases and J by 2 bases, with 10 bases left in between. The germline V gene encodes CDR1 MNHEY and CDR2 SVGAGI. CDR3 amino acids: CASSPRDTYEQYF. The CDR3 DNA follows: TGTGCCAGCAGTCCCCGGGACACCTACGAGCAGTACTTC.

The V call is TRBV19, the J call TRBJ2-7, with 8 bases that match TRBD1. V was pared by 10 bases and J by 0 bases, with 8 bases of the junction left unmatched. The CDR3 is 14 residues long. Looked up from germline, CDR1 is LNHDA and CDR2 is SQIVND (reference sequence). Here the CDR3 reads CATSPQGASYEQYF. The DNA for the CDR3 is TGTGCCACCTCACCTCAGGGGGCCTCCTACGAGCAGTACTTC.

The chain combines TRBV19 with TRBJ2-1, with a weak D call TRBD1 (5 bases). CDR3 length: 17 residues. Trimming left V 6 bases short and J 4 bases short, with 22 bases between. Germline V CDR1 and CDR2: LNHDA, SQIVND (reference sequence). CDR3 loop: CASSIIQDLLSYNEQFF. CDR3 DNA sequence: TGTGCCAGTAGCATAATACAGGACCTACTATCGTACAATGAGCAGTTCTTC.

The chain combines TRBV5-1 with TRBJ1-1; TRBD1 aligns across 7 bases. This CDR3 is 16 amino acids long. Germline loops: CDR1 SGHRS, CDR2 YFSETQ. V trimming: 0 bases; J trimming: 2 bases; junction bases outside the gene matches: 7. The DNA for the CDR3 is TGCGCCAGCAGCTTGGACAGGGGCGCGAAAAACACTGAAGCTTTCTTT. Translated: CASSLDRGAKNTEAFF.

The J gene is TRBJ2-1, the V gene TRBV6-6; perhaps TRBD2 as D (6 bases). Germline CDR1 MNHNY, CDR2 SVGAGI (reference sequence). This CDR3 has 11 residues. Trimming took off 8 bases at V and 5 bases at J, with 7 bases between the two ends. In DNA, the CDR3 is TGTGCCAGCCGGGGGAACAATGAGCAGTTCTTC. The encoded protein is CASRGNNEQFF.

The genes are TRBV5-6 and TRBJ1-2; D gene unclear. From germline, CDR1 is SGHDT and CDR2 YYEEEE. Trimming cost V 3 bases and J 4 bases, with 25 bases left between them. CDR3 length equals 18 residues. The CDR3 region has the DNA TGTGCCAGCAGCTCCCTGGCCCTTCAGGCCGGGTTGTCCTATGGCTACACCTTC. This gives the protein CASSSLALQAGLSYGYTF.

This clone was observed once. The J gene is TRBJ1-5, the V gene TRBV6-1; 7 bases fit TRBD1. The V segment lost 4 bases and the J segment 2 bases; nucleotides outside the gene matches: 5. The germline V gene encodes CDR1 MNHNS and CDR2 SASEGT. The CDR3 totals 15 residues. The CDR3 here is CASSAQGTGNQPQHF. The DNA for the CDR3 is TGTGCCAGCAGTGCACAGGGGACGGGCAATCAGCCCCAGCATTTT.